Here is one T cell receptor (beta chain) with its context. Antigen specificity is unknown. These data are taken from a study of cytomegalovirus exposure and HLA in healthy donors. Overall study findings and caveats: The study found most TCR sequences rare, yet found some public TCRs in many donors.

The primer mix had 60 Vbeta and 13 Jbeta primers. Assay: immunoSEQ multiplex PCR; the TCRdb copy retains only in-frame clones and omits some. The table records about 120,000 clones, 60% to 80% of them present only once. Trimming at V came to 4 bases and at J to 3 bases, leaving 1 base not matched to a gene. Germline CDR1 and CDR2: SGHRS and YFSETQ. CDR3 length: 13 residues. Sequencing was done on a sample of PBMCs. The chain combines TRBV5-1 with TRBJ2-5; 9 bases align to TRBD1. The receptor was isolated from a man in his fifties in good health and CMV-seropositive. DNA for the CDR3: TGCGCCAGCAGCCGGACAGGGGAAGAGACCCAGTACTTC. Translation gives CASSRTGEETQYF.